This entry lists 32 T cell receptor beta chains sequenced from one sample in a study of blood T cell repertoires in COVID-19. TCRdb's copy holds only in-frame clones and misses some; the assay was immunoSEQ multiplex PCR. The sample shows 120,000 to 150,000 clones, 80% to 90% of them seen only once. Sequences were obtained from peripheral blood. The receptor set was obtained from a human donor with acute or convalescent COVID-19. The donor label of this sample is uncertain.

The genes are TRBV7-9 and TRBJ2-7; 10 bases match TRBD1. V was clipped by 5 bases and J by 5 bases; unmatched bases: 9. CDR1 is SEHNR, CDR2 FQNEAQ, per germline (reference sequence). There are 15 residues in the CDR3. The CDR3: CASSLRTGGANEQYF. CDR3 coding DNA: TGTGCCAGCAGCCTAAGGACAGGGGGGGCCAACGAGCAGTACTTC.

The chain recombines TRBV5-1 with TRBJ1-4; perhaps TRBD1 as D (6 bases). CDR3 length: 14 amino acids. Trimming left V 2 bases short and J 3 bases short, with 8 bases between. Germline V gene sequence: CDR1 SGHRS, CDR2 YFSETQ. CDR3 in amino acids: CASSLGGANEKLFF. CDR3 nucleotides: TGCGCCAGCAGCTTAGGGGGAGCTAATGAAAAACTGTTTTTT.

DNA for the CDR3: TGTGCCTGGAGCGTCCGGAGGGCCTACGAGCAGTACTTC. The encoded protein is CAWSVRRAYEQYF. The chain is built from TRBV30 and TRBJ2-7; D possibly corresponds to TRBD2 (6 bases). Trimming stripped 3 bases from V and 2 bases from J, with 11 bases between. Germline V gene data show CDR1 as GTSNPN and CDR2 as SVGIG (reference sequence). The CDR3 spans 13 residues.

This chain connects TRBV4-1 to TRBJ2-7; no clear D. Trimming removed 0 bases from V and 1 base from J, with 7 bases in between. CDR3 size: 14 residues. Germline values: CDR1 MGHRA, CDR2 YSYEKL. The CDR3 here is CASSQEGRSYEQYF. The CDR3 DNA reads as TGCGCCAGCAGCCAAGAAGGCAGGTCCTACGAGCAGTACTTC.

V usage is TRBV19 and J usage is TRBJ2-7, with D possibly being TRBD2 (6 bases). Germline CDR1 LNHDA, CDR2 SQIVND (reference sequence). V dropped 3 bases and J dropped 1 base, with 13 bases sitting between them. The CDR3 spans 15 residues. Here the CDR3 reads CASSILGGVSYEQYF. CDR3 sequence (DNA): TGTGCCAGTAGTATCCTGGGGGGAGTGTCCTACGAGCAGTACTTC.

The V and J genes are TRBV6-2 or TRBV6-3 and TRBJ1-1, with D perhaps TRBD1 (6 bases). Germline lookup yields CDR1 MNHEY and CDR2 SVGEGT. This CDR3 region has 17 residues. The V end lost 6 bases, the J end lost 2 bases, and 22 bases lay between the germline ends. CDR3 amino acids: CASSPETGTWINTEAFF. DNA of the CDR3: TGTGCCAGCAGCCCAGAGACAGGAACTTGGATAAACACTGAAGCTTTCTTT.

This chain links TRBV6-2 or TRBV6-3 with TRBJ1-5; D remains unclear. Trimming left V 2 bases short and J 2 bases short, with 4 bases between. This CDR3 region has 13 residues. CDR1 and CDR2 (germline): MNHEY, SVGEGT. The CDR3 coding sequence is TGTGCCAGCAGTTACCAGGGCAATCAGCCCCAGCATTTT. Translation gives CASSYQGNQPQHF.

The CDR3 reads CASSLDGGLRTDTQYF. CDR3 coding DNA: TGCGCCAGCAGCTTGGATGGGGGACTAAGAACAGATACGCAGTATTTT. V usage is TRBV5-1 and J usage is TRBJ2-3; 7 nucleotides line up with TRBD2. The length of the CDR3 is 16 residues. Germline loops: CDR1 SGHRS, CDR2 YFSETQ. V was pared by 0 bases and J by 3 bases, with 7 bases of the junction left unmatched.

The chain carries TRBV18 and TRBJ2-1, with D possibly matching TRBD1 (6 bases). The CDR3 spans 14 residues. Between the trimmed V and J ends, which lost 9 bases and 2 bases, there was a span of 14 bases. Germline V gives CDR1 KGHSH, CDR2 LQKENI. Written as DNA, the CDR3 is TGTGCCAGTCTTACAGGGACCACCTACAATGAGCAGTTCTTC. Its translation: CASLTGTTYNEQFF.

This rearrangement joins TRBV7-8 to TRBJ1-4, with TRBD1 matching over 8 bases. CDR1 is SGHVS, CDR2 FQNEAQ, per germline. The CDR3 length is 16 residues. The V and J ends lost 1 base and 5 bases, in that order; junction bases with no gene match: 6. Here the CDR3 reads CASSLGTGLVNEKLFF. In DNA, the CDR3 is TGTGCCAGCAGCTTAGGGACAGGGTTAGTCAATGAAAAACTGTTTTTT.

DNA for the CDR3: TGTGCCACCGGGCGGGGGGGCACAGATACGCAGTATTTT. Its protein product is CATGRGGTDTQYF. This rearrangement joins TRBV15 to TRBJ2-3, with TRBD2 matching 8 bases. The junction had 2 bases not matched to a gene; V was cut back by 8 bases and J by 1 base. The CDR3 runs 13 residues. Germline V lookup: CDR1 LNHNV, CDR2 YYDKDF (reference sequence). Filled out from reference TRBV15 and TRBJ2-3, the complete variable domain reads DAMVIQNPRYQVTQFGKPVTLSCSQTLNHNVMYWYQQKSSQAPKLLFHYYDKDFNNEADTPDNFQSRRPNTSFCFLDIRSPGLGDTAMYLCATGRGGTDTQYFGPGTRLTVL.

This chain uses TRBV10-3 with TRBJ2-7; 9 bases align to TRBD1. This CDR3 contains 14 residues. The J segment lost 2 bases and the V segment lost 4 bases, leaving 3 bases of the junction unmatched. Germline CDR1 is ENHRY and CDR2 is SYGVKD. This chain's CDR3 is CAISAGTGTYEQYV. The CDR3 nucleotides are TGTGCCATCAGTGCCGGGACAGGGACCTACGAGCAGTACGTC.

This clone was seen only a few times. This chain uses TRBV28 with TRBJ1-6; 7 nucleotides agree with TRBD1. The CDR3 sequence is 15 residues long. The germline V gene encodes CDR1 MDHEN and CDR2 SYDVKM. After removal of 5 bases from V and 10 bases from J, the junction contained 11 bases not matched to a gene. The CDR3 region is CASSTGTAEISPLHF. Here the CDR3 DNA reads TGTGCCAGCAGTACGGGGACAGCGGAGATCTCACCCCTCCACTTT.

Written as DNA, the CDR3 is TGCGCCAGCAGCTTGGAAGGGGGGGTCACCGGGGAGCTGTTTTTT. Its protein product is CASSLEGGVTGELFF. The chain uses TRBV5-1 and TRBJ2-2; D is perhaps TRBD2 (7 bases). This CDR3 spans 15 amino acids. V shed 0 bases and J shed 4 bases, with 10 bases lying between them. From germline, CDR1 is SGHRS and CDR2 YFSETQ.

The chain uses TRBV24-1 and TRBJ2-1; TRBD2 aligns across 15 bases. Germline V gives CDR1 KGHDR, CDR2 SFDVKD. CDR3 size: 16 residues. V dropped 5 bases and J dropped 9; count of bases not matched to a gene: 7. CDR3 in amino acids: CATSGLPGLAGGEQFF. CDR3 DNA: TGTGCCACCAGTGGCCTTCCGGGACTAGCGGGGGGTGAGCAGTTCTTC.

The rearrangement uses TRBV25-1 and TRBJ1-2, with 8 bases lining up with TRBD1. Looked up from germline, CDR1 is MGHDK and CDR2 is SYGVNS. The CDR3 is 16 residues long. The V gene end was trimmed by 2 bases and the J gene end by 7 bases; junction bases not matched to a gene: 12. This CDR3 reads CASSELTSGQGGGYTF. The CDR3 DNA reads TGTGCCAGCAGTGAACTAACATCAGGACAGGGAGGTGGCTACACCTTC.

The chain recombines TRBV6-2 or TRBV6-3 with TRBJ2-7; 8 positions match TRBD1. V lost 5 bases and J lost 6; bases outside the gene matches: 9. The V gene's germline CDR1 is MNHEY and CDR2 SVGEGT. The CDR3 length is 14 residues. CDR3 protein: CASSHTDRGGEQYV. CDR3 coding DNA: TGTGCCAGCAGTCATACTGACAGGGGTGGCGAGCAGTACGTC.

The DNA of the CDR3 is TGCGCCAGCAGCCAAGACTTACTTTCCTACAATGAGCAGTTCTTC. This codes for CASSQDLLSYNEQFF. The chain recombines TRBV4-3 with TRBJ2-1; D is unresolved. Trimming took off 0 bases at V and 1 base at J, with 7 bases between the two ends. This CDR3 contains 15 residues. The germline gives CDR1 LGHNA, CDR2 YSLEER.

This chain connects TRBV4-2 to TRBJ2-3; D unclear. Trimming took off 4 bases at V and 2 bases at J, with 4 bases between the two ends. Germline CDR1 and CDR2: LGHNA and YNFKEQ. The CDR3 is 12 amino acids. The CDR3 protein is CASSPNTDTQYF. The CDR3 nucleotides read TGTGCCAGCAGCCCAAACACAGATACGCAGTATTTT.

The J gene is TRBJ2-5, the V gene TRBV10-3; D not resolved. Germline loops: CDR1 ENHRY, CDR2 SYGVKD. The length of the CDR3 is 13 residues. V was clipped by 3 bases and J by 3 bases, with 8 bases between them. CDR3 nucleotides: TGTGCCATCAGTGATTCCGGTAAAGAGACCCAGTACTTC. This codes for CAISDSGKETQYF.

The V and J genes are TRBV9 and TRBJ1-6; D gene unclear. From germline, CDR1 is SGDLS and CDR2 YYNGEE. The V gene lost 3 bases and the J gene lost 8 bases, with 12 bases spanning the gap. This CDR3 has 14 amino acids. The CDR3 loop reads CASSGRSWDSPLHF. CDR3 nucleotides: TGTGCCAGCAGCGGACGGAGTTGGGATTCACCCCTCCACTTT.

J is TRBJ1-5 and V is TRBV18; possibly TRBD1 for D (5 bases). The CDR3 sequence is 15 residues long. CDR1 KGHSH and CDR2 LQKENI come from the germline V gene. V was cut by 1 base and J by 3 bases, with 10 bases left in between. The CDR3 protein is CASSPLRGDNQPQHF. The CDR3 bases are TGTGCCAGCTCACCACTCCGGGGGGACAATCAGCCCCAGCATTTT.

The chain employs TRBV6-5 and TRBJ1-6, with a tentative D call TRBD1 (6 bases). Trimming stripped 7 bases from V and 9 bases from J, with 13 bases between. From germline, CDR1 is MNHEY and CDR2 SVGAGI. The CDR3 length is 13 residues. CDR3 DNA sequence: TGTGCCAGCAACCTACTAGGGGGTTCACCCCTCCACTTT. It is translated as CASNLLGGSPLHF.

The rearrangement joins TRBV5-1 to TRBJ1-6; D might be TRBD1 (6 bases). V lost 1 base, J lost 5 bases, and 13 bases lay in between. Germline CDR1 is SGHRS and CDR2 is YFSETQ. The CDR3 covers 16 residues. In DNA form, the CDR3 reads TGCGCCAGCAGCTTGAGTCGTCGGACAGATAATTCACCCCTCCACTTT. Translated: CASSLSRRTDNSPLHF.

The chain recombines TRBV11-2 with TRBJ1-1; 8 bases match TRBD1. CDR1 SGHAT and CDR2 FQNNGV come from the germline V gene. The CDR3 runs 15 residues. With V trimmed by 5 bases and J by 4 bases, 9 bases remained unmatched. CDR3 nucleotide sequence: TGTGCCAGCAGCGTTACTTCCGGGACAGGCACTGAAGCTTTCTTT. Translation gives CASSVTSGTGTEAFF.

This rearrangement joins TRBV7-6 to TRBJ1-1; D is uncertain. Germline CDR1 and CDR2: SGHVS and FNYEAQ. Trimming stripped 1 base from V and 6 bases from J, with 12 bases between. The CDR3 contains 14 residues. CDR3: CASSLGNGVAEAFF. CDR3 coding DNA: TGTGCCAGCAGCTTAGGGAACGGGGTCGCTGAAGCTTTCTTT.

The chain carries TRBV6-2 or TRBV6-3 and TRBJ1-1, with 10 bases fitting TRBD1. The length of the CDR3 is 14 residues. V was clipped by 2 bases and J by 3 bases; unmatched bases: 0. Per the germline V gene, CDR1 is MNHEY and CDR2 is SVGEGT. In nucleotides, the CDR3 is TGTGCCAGCAGTTACGGACAGGGGGACACTGAAGCTTTCTTT. Translated: CASSYGQGDTEAFF.

The rearrangement links TRBV13 to TRBJ1-2; no reliable D call. The V and J ends lost 1 base and 9 bases respectively, with 12 bases between them. Germline V gene data show CDR1 as PRHDT and CDR2 as FYEKMQ (reference sequence). The CDR3 totals 13 residues. The CDR3 DNA sequence: TGTGCCAGCAGCTTAGACTACCCAGTTCGCTACACCTTC. It yields the protein CASSLDYPVRYTF.

The chain employs TRBV25-1 and TRBJ1-2, with a possible D match to TRBD1 (6 bases). Germline loops: CDR1 MGHDK, CDR2 SYGVNS. This CDR3 spans 16 amino acids. V lost 0 bases, J lost 0 bases, and 11 bases lay in between. Written as DNA, the CDR3 is TGTGCCAGCAGTGAATATAGCGGGACAACTAACTATGGCTACACCTTC. Translated, it gives CASSEYSGTTNYGYTF.

The chain has TRBV6-6 and TRBJ2-3; possible D gene TRBD2, 6 bases. The V end was cut by 6 bases, the J end by 0 bases, with 16 bases between. Germline assignment: CDR1 MNHNY and CDR2 SVGAGI (reference sequence). The CDR3 contains 16 residues. The CDR3 region has the DNA TGTGCCAGCAGGCCATCGGGACTCGCAAGCACAGATACGCAGTATTTT. Protein: CASRPSGLASTDTQYF.

The chain has TRBV18 and TRBJ1-5, with D possibly matching TRBD1 (6 bases). The CDR3 spans 17 residues. V lost 0 bases and J lost 0, with 12 bases in between. Per germline, CDR1 KGHSH and CDR2 LQKENI. CDR3 in DNA: TGTGCCAGCTCACCACCGCATCTGGACAGTAGCAATCAGCCCCAGCATTTT. Translated: CASSPPHLDSSNQPQHF.

CDR3 loop: CASSLDRGLNSPLHF. The CDR3 DNA is TGTGCCAGCAGCCTAGACAGGGGGCTTAATTCACCCCTCCACTTT. The chain employs TRBV7-2 and TRBJ1-6, with 10 bases that match TRBD1. The germline CDR1 and CDR2 sequences are SGHTA and FQGNSA. There are 15 residues in the CDR3. The V gene end was trimmed by 5 bases and the J gene end by 6 bases; junction bases not matched to a gene: 4.